The rows below give T cell receptor beta chains drawn from one sample of a study of shared clonotypes between healthy human individuals. Assay: immunoSEQ multiplex PCR; the TCRdb copy retains only in-frame clones and omits some. The repertoire includes about 1 million clones, approximately 70% of them detected once, and around 1.4% sits in the top ten. Material: memory CD4+ T cells sorted from blood. The receptor set was obtained from a man in his late teens or twenties in good health. Each CDR3 is given with its conserved first and last residue. A D gene is named only where the DNA matches it firmly. Where a row states a size, it is once, few, many or the class of an expanded clone; other rows omit it.

d_call: NA; clone_size: NA; j_call: TRBJ1-2; cdr3_length: 12; v_call: TRBV14; cdr3_nt: TGTGCCAGCAGCTTCGGGGGCGGTGGCTACACCTTC; cdr3_aa: CASSFGGGGYTF
d_call: NA; clone_size: NA; j_call: TRBJ1-2; cdr3_length: 13; v_call: TRBV18; cdr3_nt: TGTGCCAGCTCACCGCCGGCCGCTGGGGGCTACACCTTC; cdr3_aa: CASSPPAAGGYTF
d_call: NA; clone_size: NA; j_call: TRBJ1-2; cdr3_length: 14; v_call: TRBV10-3; cdr3_nt: TGTGCCATCACCCAATTGGGGCCTAACTATGGCTACACCTTC; cdr3_aa: CAITQLGPNYGYTF
d_call: NA; clone_size: NA; j_call: TRBJ1-5; cdr3_length: 14; v_call: TRBV29-1; cdr3_nt: TGCAGCGTTGTGTCTGGAGGGGGCAATCAGCCCCAGCATTTT; cdr3_aa: CSVVSGGGNQPQHF
d_call: NA; clone_size: NA; j_call: TRBJ1-6; cdr3_length: 17; v_call: TRBV6-4; cdr3_nt: TGTGCCAGCAGCGACTTTGAGCTTAGCTCCTATAATTCACCCCTCCACTTT; cdr3_aa: CASSDFELSSYNSPLHF
d_call: NA; clone_size: few; j_call: TRBJ1-4; cdr3_length: 14; v_call: TRBV7-6; cdr3_nt: TGTGCCAGCAGCTTAAGGGGACCTAATGAAAAACTGTTTTTT; cdr3_aa: CASSLRGPNEKLFF
d_call: NA; clone_size: NA; j_call: TRBJ2-2; cdr3_length: 14; v_call: TRBV5-1; cdr3_nt: TGCGCCAGCAGCTTCGAAGGGAGTGGCGGGGAGCTGTTTTTT; cdr3_aa: CASSFEGSGGELFF
d_call: NA; clone_size: NA; j_call: TRBJ1-1; cdr3_length: 12; v_call: TRBV6-5; cdr3_nt: TGTGCCAGCAGGCGGGGGAACACTGAAGCTTTCTTT; cdr3_aa: CASRRGNTEAFF
d_call: TRBD1; clone_size: NA; j_call: TRBJ1-4; cdr3_length: 14; v_call: TRBV5-4; cdr3_nt: TGTGCCAGCAGCATGACAGGGGGCAGTGAAAAACTGTTTTTT; cdr3_aa: CASSMTGGSEKLFF
d_call: NA; clone_size: NA; j_call: TRBJ1-2; cdr3_length: 14; v_call: TRBV11-2; cdr3_nt: TGTGCCAGCAGCTTAGGTGGGGGCCCCTATGGCTACACCTTC; cdr3_aa: CASSLGGGPYGYTF
d_call: NA; clone_size: NA; j_call: TRBJ2-7; cdr3_length: 13; v_call: TRBV5-5; cdr3_nt: TGTGCCAGCAGCGCCAACAAGGCCTACGAGCAGTACTTC; cdr3_aa: CASSANKAYEQYF
d_call: TRBD2; clone_size: NA; j_call: TRBJ2-1; cdr3_length: 15; v_call: TRBV5-6; cdr3_nt: TGTGCCAGCAGCTCATGGGGGCTAGCGGGAAGTGAGCAGTTCTTC; cdr3_aa: CASSSWGLAGSEQFF
d_call: NA; clone_size: NA; j_call: TRBJ1-1; cdr3_length: 15; v_call: TRBV5-1; cdr3_nt: TGCGCCAGCACGCCCAAGACGGGCGGGATCACTGAAGCTTTCTTT; cdr3_aa: CASTPKTGGITEAFF
d_call: TRBD1; clone_size: many; j_call: TRBJ1-5; cdr3_length: 15; v_call: TRBV30; cdr3_nt: TGTGCCTGGAGTCGGACAGGAAATAGCAATCAGCCCCAGCATTTT; cdr3_aa: CAWSRTGNSNQPQHF
d_call: NA; clone_size: few; j_call: TRBJ1-1; cdr3_length: 13; v_call: TRBV27; cdr3_nt: TGTGCCAGCAGTATTTACATGAACACTGAAGCTTTCTTT; cdr3_aa: CASSIYMNTEAFF
d_call: NA; clone_size: few; j_call: TRBJ1-1; cdr3_length: 13; v_call: TRBV19; cdr3_nt: TGTGCCAGTAGTCCTACAGTGAACACTGAAGCTTTCTTT; cdr3_aa: CASSPTVNTEAFF
d_call: NA; clone_size: NA; j_call: TRBJ2-2; cdr3_length: 15; v_call: TRBV5-1; cdr3_nt: TGCGCCAGCAGCTATGGAGGGGGGAACACCGGGGAGCTGTTTTTT; cdr3_aa: CASSYGGGNTGELFF
d_call: NA; clone_size: NA; j_call: TRBJ2-6; cdr3_length: 15; v_call: TRBV7-6; cdr3_nt: TGTGCCAGCAGCTTAATAGGAACTGGGGCCAACGTCCTGACTTTC; cdr3_aa: CASSLIGTGANVLTF
d_call: NA; clone_size: few; j_call: TRBJ1-2; cdr3_length: 12; v_call: TRBV30; cdr3_nt: TGTGCCTGGAGTTTACAGGGTTTGGGCTACACCTTC; cdr3_aa: CAWSLQGLGYTF
d_call: TRBD2; clone_size: few; j_call: TRBJ2-2; cdr3_length: 17; v_call: TRBV12-5; cdr3_nt: TGTGCTAGTGGGCCTGCGACTAGCGGGATTCCCACCGGGGAGCTGTTTTTT; cdr3_aa: CASGPATSGIPTGELFF
d_call: TRBD2; clone_size: NA; j_call: TRBJ2-1; cdr3_length: 17; v_call: TRBV5-8; cdr3_nt: TGTGCCAGCAGCGTCCGGACTAGCGGGGCCTCCTACAATGAGCAGTTCTTC; cdr3_aa: CASSVRTSGASYNEQFF
d_call: TRBD2; clone_size: NA; j_call: TRBJ2-3; cdr3_length: 16; v_call: TRBV5-1; cdr3_nt: TGCGCCAGCAGCTCGCTGACTAGCGGGAGCACAGATACGCAGTATTTT; cdr3_aa: CASSSLTSGSTDTQYF
d_call: NA; clone_size: few; j_call: TRBJ1-6; cdr3_length: 17; v_call: TRBV30; cdr3_nt: TGTGCCCGATCCCCCGCGACCGGCAGCTCCTATAATTCACCCCTCCACTTT; cdr3_aa: CARSPATGSSYNSPLHF
d_call: TRBD1; clone_size: NA; j_call: TRBJ2-5; cdr3_length: 17; v_call: TRBV27; cdr3_nt: TGTGCCAGCAGTTTATCGAGGGGGACAGGGTTCCAAGAGACCCAGTACTTC; cdr3_aa: CASSLSRGTGFQETQYF
d_call: NA; clone_size: NA; j_call: TRBJ2-1; cdr3_length: 17; v_call: TRBV19; cdr3_nt: TGTGCCAGTAGTATAGGGGGGCGGGGAACTACTCTTGGTGAGCAGTTCTTC; cdr3_aa: CASSIGGRGTTLGEQFF
d_call: NA; clone_size: NA; j_call: TRBJ1-5; cdr3_length: 17; v_call: TRBV7-8; cdr3_nt: TGTGCCAGCCGACTTTGGGGGATCTCACAGGGCAATCAGCCCCAGCATTTT; cdr3_aa: CASRLWGISQGNQPQHF
d_call: TRBD1; clone_size: NA; j_call: TRBJ1-2; cdr3_length: 13; v_call: TRBV18; cdr3_nt: TGTGCCAGCTCACCCGGCCAGGGGGAAGGCTACACCTTC; cdr3_aa: CASSPGQGEGYTF
d_call: TRBD1; clone_size: once; j_call: TRBJ1-1; cdr3_length: 15; v_call: TRBV5-4; cdr3_nt: TGTGCCAGCAGCTTGGCCGGGACAGGGAACACTGAAGCTTTCTTT; cdr3_aa: CASSLAGTGNTEAFF
d_call: NA; clone_size: NA; j_call: TRBJ2-4; cdr3_length: 14; v_call: TRBV7-2; cdr3_nt: TGTGCCAGCAGCTCAACCTCGGCCAAAAACATTCAGTACTTC; cdr3_aa: CASSSTSAKNIQYF
d_call: NA; clone_size: NA; j_call: TRBJ1-2; cdr3_length: 13; v_call: TRBV5-6; cdr3_nt: TGTGCCAGCAGCTTGGTCAGGAGCTATGGCTACACCTTC; cdr3_aa: CASSLVRSYGYTF
d_call: NA; clone_size: NA; j_call: TRBJ2-1; cdr3_length: 14; v_call: TRBV6-1; cdr3_nt: TGTGCCAGCAGTGGTGGGGGCAAAGGAAATGAGCAGTTCTTC; cdr3_aa: CASSGGGKGNEQFF
d_call: NA; clone_size: NA; j_call: TRBJ2-7; cdr3_length: 11; v_call: TRBV30; cdr3_nt: TGTGCCTGGAGTGATAGCTACGAGCAGTACTTC; cdr3_aa: CAWSDSYEQYF
d_call: TRBD1; clone_size: few; j_call: TRBJ1-1; cdr3_length: 14; v_call: TRBV6-5; cdr3_nt: TGTGCCAGCAGTCCCCAGGGGGGATGGACTGAAGCTTTCTTT; cdr3_aa: CASSPQGGWTEAFF
d_call: NA; clone_size: NA; j_call: TRBJ2-6; cdr3_length: 16; v_call: TRBV7-9; cdr3_nt: TGTGCCAGCAGCTTAGGGGCAGCCTCTGGGGCCAACGTCCTGACTTTC; cdr3_aa: CASSLGAASGANVLTF
d_call: TRBD2; clone_size: NA; j_call: TRBJ2-2; cdr3_length: 16; v_call: TRBV6-6; cdr3_nt: TGTGCCAGCAGTTACCCTACTAGCGGGAGGACCGGGGAGCTGTTTTTT; cdr3_aa: CASSYPTSGRTGELFF
d_call: NA; clone_size: few; j_call: TRBJ1-1; cdr3_length: 16; v_call: TRBV5-4; cdr3_nt: TGTGCCAGCAGCTTGCAAGGGACGGGGACACTACGTGAAGCTTTCTTT; cdr3_aa: CASSLQGTGTLREAFF
d_call: NA; clone_size: NA; j_call: TRBJ1-6; cdr3_length: 16; v_call: TRBV5-4; cdr3_nt: TGTGCCAGCAGCGATGAAGCGACAGGACGTAATTCACCCCTCCACTTT; cdr3_aa: CASSDEATGRNSPLHF
d_call: TRBD1; clone_size: NA; j_call: TRBJ2-1; cdr3_length: 12; v_call: TRBV29-1; cdr3_nt: TGCAGCGTGGAAAGGACAGGCTACGAGCAGTTCTTC; cdr3_aa: CSVERTGYEQFF
d_call: NA; clone_size: NA; j_call: TRBJ1-4; cdr3_length: 15; v_call: TRBV7-9; cdr3_nt: TGTGCCAGCAGCAGTGATTTAGGCGCGGAGGAAAAACTGTTTTTT; cdr3_aa: CASSSDLGAEEKLFF
d_call: NA; clone_size: NA; j_call: TRBJ1-3; cdr3_length: 13; v_call: TRBV2; cdr3_nt: TGTGCCAGCAGCGTGGGGCCTGGAAACACCATATATTTT; cdr3_aa: CASSVGPGNTIYF
d_call: NA; clone_size: NA; j_call: TRBJ2-2; cdr3_length: 16; v_call: TRBV11-3; cdr3_nt: TGTGCCAGCAGTCCCCGAACGGGAGGGGGCTTCGGGGAGCTGTTTTTT; cdr3_aa: CASSPRTGGGFGELFF
d_call: NA; clone_size: NA; j_call: TRBJ2-2; cdr3_length: 13; v_call: TRBV6-1; cdr3_nt: TGTGCCAGCAGTTGGACGGCGACCGGGGAGCTGTTTTTT; cdr3_aa: CASSWTATGELFF
d_call: TRBD2; clone_size: NA; j_call: TRBJ2-7; cdr3_length: 14; v_call: TRBV6-1; cdr3_nt: TGTGCCAGCACGCGACTAGCGGGAGAAGACGAGCAGTACTTC; cdr3_aa: CASTRLAGEDEQYF
d_call: NA; clone_size: NA; j_call: TRBJ2-1; cdr3_length: 19; v_call: TRBV6-1; cdr3_nt: TGTGCCAGCAGTGAAGCCGGACAGGGGGCACTAGCGGGGTACAATGAGCAGTTCTTC; cdr3_aa: CASSEAGQGALAGYNEQFF
d_call: NA; clone_size: once; j_call: TRBJ1-3; cdr3_length: 14; v_call: TRBV2; cdr3_nt: TGTGCCAGCAACCAGGACAGCACTGGAAACACCATATATTTT; cdr3_aa: CASNQDSTGNTIYF
d_call: TRBD2; clone_size: NA; j_call: TRBJ2-5; cdr3_length: 18; v_call: TRBV15; cdr3_nt: TGTGCCACCAGCCCGCGACTAGCGGGGTCCTACCAAGAGCGGACCCAGTACTTC; cdr3_aa: CATSPRLAGSYQERTQYF
d_call: NA; clone_size: NA; j_call: TRBJ2-7; cdr3_length: 14; v_call: TRBV10-3; cdr3_nt: TGTGCCATCAGTGAGAGGGGGACCGCCTACGAGCAGTACTTC; cdr3_aa: CAISERGTAYEQYF
d_call: NA; clone_size: once; j_call: TRBJ2-5; cdr3_length: 13; v_call: TRBV10-1; cdr3_nt: TGCGCCAGCTGGCAGAGGGTTAAAGAGACCCAGTACTTC; cdr3_aa: CASWQRVKETQYF
d_call: NA; clone_size: NA; j_call: TRBJ1-2; cdr3_length: 9; v_call: TRBV20-1; cdr3_nt: TGCAGGACCGGGCCCGTTATTGCCTTC; cdr3_aa: CRTGPVIAF